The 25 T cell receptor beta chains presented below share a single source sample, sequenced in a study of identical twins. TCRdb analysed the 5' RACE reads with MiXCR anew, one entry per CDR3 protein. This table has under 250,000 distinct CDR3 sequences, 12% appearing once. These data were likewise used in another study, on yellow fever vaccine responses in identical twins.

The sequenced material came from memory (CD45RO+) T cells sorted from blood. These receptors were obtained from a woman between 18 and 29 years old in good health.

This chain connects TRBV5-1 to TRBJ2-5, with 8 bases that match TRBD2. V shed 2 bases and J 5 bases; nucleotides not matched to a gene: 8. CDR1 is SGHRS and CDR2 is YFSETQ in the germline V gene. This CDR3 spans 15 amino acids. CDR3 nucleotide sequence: TGCGCCAGCAGCTTAAGCGGGGGTTATGATGAGACCCAGTACTTC. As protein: CASSLSGGYDETQYF. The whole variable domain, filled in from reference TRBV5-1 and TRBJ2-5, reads KAGVTQTPRYLIKTRGQQVTLSCSPISGHRSVSWYQQTPGQGLQFLFEYFSETQRNKGNFPGRFSGRQFSNSRSEMNVSTLELGDSALYLCASSLSGGYDETQYFGPGTRLLVL.

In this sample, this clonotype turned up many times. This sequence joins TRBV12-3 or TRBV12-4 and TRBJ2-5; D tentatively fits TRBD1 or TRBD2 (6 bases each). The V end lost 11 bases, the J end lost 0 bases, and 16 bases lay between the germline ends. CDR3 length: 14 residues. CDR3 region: CAGGGKGYQETQYF. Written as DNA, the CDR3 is TGTGCCGGAGGGGGGAAGGGGTACCAAGAGACCCAGTACTTC.

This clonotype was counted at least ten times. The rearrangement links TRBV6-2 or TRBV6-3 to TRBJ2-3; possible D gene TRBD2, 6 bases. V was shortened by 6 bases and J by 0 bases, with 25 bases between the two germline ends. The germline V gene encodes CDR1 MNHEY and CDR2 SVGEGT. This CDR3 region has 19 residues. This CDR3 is CASRQNLRVLAASTDTQYF. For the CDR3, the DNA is TGTGCCAGCAGACAAAATCTCCGGGTACTAGCAGCAAGCACAGATACGCAGTATTTT.

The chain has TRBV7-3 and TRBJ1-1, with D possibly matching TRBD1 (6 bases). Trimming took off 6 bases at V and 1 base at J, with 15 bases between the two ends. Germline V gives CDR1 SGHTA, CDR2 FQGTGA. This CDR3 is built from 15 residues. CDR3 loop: CASRVSGQPNTEAFF. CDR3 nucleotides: TGTGCCAGCAGGGTTTCGGGACAACCGAACACTGAAGCTTTCTTT.

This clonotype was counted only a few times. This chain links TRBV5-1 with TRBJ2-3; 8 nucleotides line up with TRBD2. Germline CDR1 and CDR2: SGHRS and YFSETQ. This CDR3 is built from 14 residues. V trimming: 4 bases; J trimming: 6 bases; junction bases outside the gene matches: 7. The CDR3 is CASSPGGAGDTQYF. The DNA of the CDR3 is TGCGCCAGCAGCCCGGGGGGGGCTGGGGATACGCAGTATTTT. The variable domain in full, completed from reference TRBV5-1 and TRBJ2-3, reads KAGVTQTPRYLIKTRGQQVTLSCSPISGHRSVSWYQQTPGQGLQFLFEYFSETQRNKGNFPGRFSGRQFSNSRSEMNVSTLELGDSALYLCASSPGGAGDTQYFGPGTRLTVL.

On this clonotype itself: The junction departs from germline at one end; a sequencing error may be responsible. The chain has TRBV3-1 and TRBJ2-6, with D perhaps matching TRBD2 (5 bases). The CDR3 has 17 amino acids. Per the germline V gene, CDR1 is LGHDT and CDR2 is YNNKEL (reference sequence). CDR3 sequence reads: CASCQQVSRTQANVLTF. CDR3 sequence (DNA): TGTGCCAGCTGCCAGCAGGTCTCAAGGACTCAGGCCAACGTCCTGACTTTC.

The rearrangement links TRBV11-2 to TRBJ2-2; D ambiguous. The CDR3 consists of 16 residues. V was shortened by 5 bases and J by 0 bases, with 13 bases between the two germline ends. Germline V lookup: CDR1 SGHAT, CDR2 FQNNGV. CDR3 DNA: TGTGCCAGCAGCCCGAGACTCGGAGCGAACACCGGGGAGCTGTTTTTT. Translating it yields CASSPRLGANTGELFF.

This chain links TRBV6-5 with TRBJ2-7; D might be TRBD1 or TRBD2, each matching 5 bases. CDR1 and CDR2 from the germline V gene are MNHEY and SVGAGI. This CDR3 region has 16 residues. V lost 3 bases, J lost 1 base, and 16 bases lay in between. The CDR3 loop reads CASSYSGTRGSYEQYF. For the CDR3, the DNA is TGTGCCAGCAGTTATTCCGGGACCAGAGGATCCTACGAGCAGTACTTC.

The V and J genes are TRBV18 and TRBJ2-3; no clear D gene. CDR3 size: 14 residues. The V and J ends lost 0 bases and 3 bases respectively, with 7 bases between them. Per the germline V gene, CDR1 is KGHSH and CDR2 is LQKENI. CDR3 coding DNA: TGTGCCAGCTCACCACCTGCGAGGACAGATACGCAGTATTTT. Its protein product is CASSPPARTDTQYF. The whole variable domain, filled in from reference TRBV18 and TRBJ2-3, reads NAGVMQNPRHLVRRRGQEARLRCSPMKGHSHVYWYRQLPEEGLKFMVYLQKENIIDESGMPKERFSAEFPKEGPSILRIQQVVRGDSAAYFCASSPPARTDTQYFGPGTRLTVL.

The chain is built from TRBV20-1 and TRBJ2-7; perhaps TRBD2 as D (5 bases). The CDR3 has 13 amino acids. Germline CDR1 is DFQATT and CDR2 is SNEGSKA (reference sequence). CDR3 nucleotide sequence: TGCAGCCTGAATCGGGGTACCTCCTACGAGCAGTACTTC. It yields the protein CSLNRGTSYEQYF.

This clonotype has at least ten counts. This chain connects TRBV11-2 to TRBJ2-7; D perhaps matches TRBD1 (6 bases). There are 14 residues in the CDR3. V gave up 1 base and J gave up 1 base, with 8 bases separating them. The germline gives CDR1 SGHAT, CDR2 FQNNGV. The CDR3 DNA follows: TGTGCCAGCAGCTTAGGGGACACTTCCTACGAGCAGTACTTC. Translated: CASSLGDTSYEQYF.

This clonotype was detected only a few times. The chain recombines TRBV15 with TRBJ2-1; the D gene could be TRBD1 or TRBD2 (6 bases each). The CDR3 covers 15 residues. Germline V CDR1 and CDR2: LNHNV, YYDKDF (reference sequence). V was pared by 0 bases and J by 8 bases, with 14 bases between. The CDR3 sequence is CATSRDGKGGDEQFF. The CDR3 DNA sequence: TGTGCCACCAGCAGAGATGGAAAGGGGGGCGATGAGCAGTTCTTC.

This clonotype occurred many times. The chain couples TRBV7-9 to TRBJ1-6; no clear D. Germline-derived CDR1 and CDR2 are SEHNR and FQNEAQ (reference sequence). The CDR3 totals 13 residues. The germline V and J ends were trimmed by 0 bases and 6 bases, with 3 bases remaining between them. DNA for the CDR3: TGTGCCAGCAGCTTAGCGCCTAATTCACCCCTCCACTTT. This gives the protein CASSLAPNSPLHF.

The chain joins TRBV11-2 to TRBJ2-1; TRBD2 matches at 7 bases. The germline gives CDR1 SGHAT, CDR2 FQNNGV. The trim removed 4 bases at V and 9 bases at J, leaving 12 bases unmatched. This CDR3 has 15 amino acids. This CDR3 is CASSSRRGGPGEQFF. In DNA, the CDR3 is TGTGCCAGCAGCTCAAGGAGGGGAGGGCCGGGTGAGCAGTTCTTC.

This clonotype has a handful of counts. DNA of the CDR3: TGTGCCAGCTGCCCTCCGGGACTAGCGTATGAGCAGTTCTTC. It codes for CASCPPGLAYEQFF. The chain recombines TRBV12-3 or TRBV12-4 with TRBJ2-1, with 10 bases lining up with TRBD2. The junction had 9 bases not matched to a gene; V was cut back by 8 bases and J by 8 bases. CDR3 length equals 14 residues.

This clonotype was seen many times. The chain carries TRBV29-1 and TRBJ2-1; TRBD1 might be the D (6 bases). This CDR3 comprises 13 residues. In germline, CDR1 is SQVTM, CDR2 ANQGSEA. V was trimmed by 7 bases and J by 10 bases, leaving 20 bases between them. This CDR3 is CSAAQGSNYEQFF. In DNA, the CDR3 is TGCAGCGCCGCACAGGGTTCGAATTACGAGCAGTTCTTC.

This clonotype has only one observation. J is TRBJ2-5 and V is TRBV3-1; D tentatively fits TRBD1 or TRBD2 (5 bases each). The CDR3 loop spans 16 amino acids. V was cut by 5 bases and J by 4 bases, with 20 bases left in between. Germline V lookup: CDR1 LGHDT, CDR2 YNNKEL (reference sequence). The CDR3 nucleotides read TGTGCCAGCAGCAAGGAGGTCGCTAGGGGATCAGAGACCCAGTACTTC. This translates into CASSKEVARGSETQYF.

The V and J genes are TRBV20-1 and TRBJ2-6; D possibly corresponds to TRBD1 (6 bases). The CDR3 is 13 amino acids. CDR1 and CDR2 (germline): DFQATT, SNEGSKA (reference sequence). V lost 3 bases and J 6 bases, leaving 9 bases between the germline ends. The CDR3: CSASAGEANVLTF. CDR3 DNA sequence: TGCAGTGCTAGTGCAGGGGAGGCCAACGTCCTGACTTTC.

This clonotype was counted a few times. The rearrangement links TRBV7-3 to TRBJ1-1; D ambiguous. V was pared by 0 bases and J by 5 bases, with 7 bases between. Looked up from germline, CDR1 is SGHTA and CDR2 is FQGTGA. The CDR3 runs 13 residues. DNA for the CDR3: TGTGCCAGCAGCTTAACGTGGCAGACTGAAGCTTTCTTT. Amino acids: CASSLTWQTEAFF.

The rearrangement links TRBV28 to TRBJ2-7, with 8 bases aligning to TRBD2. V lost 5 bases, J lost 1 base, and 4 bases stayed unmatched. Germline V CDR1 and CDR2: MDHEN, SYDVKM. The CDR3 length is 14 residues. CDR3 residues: CASSTSGLSYEQYF. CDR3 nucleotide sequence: TGTGCCAGCAGTACTAGCGGTTTGTCCTACGAGCAGTACTTC.

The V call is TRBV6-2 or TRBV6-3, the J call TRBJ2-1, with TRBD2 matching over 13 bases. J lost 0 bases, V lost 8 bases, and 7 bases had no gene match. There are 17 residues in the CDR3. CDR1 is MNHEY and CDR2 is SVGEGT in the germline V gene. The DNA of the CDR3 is TGTGCCAGCGGGACTAGCGGGGCAGATTACTCCTACAATGAGCAGTTCTTC. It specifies CASGTSGADYSYNEQFF.

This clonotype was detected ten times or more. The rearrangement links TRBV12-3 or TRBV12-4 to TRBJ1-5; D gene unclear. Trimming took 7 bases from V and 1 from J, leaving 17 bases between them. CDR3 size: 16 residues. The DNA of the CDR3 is TGTGCCAGCACCCTTCGGTCGGGAGGGAGCAATCAGCCCCAGCATTTT. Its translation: CASTLRSGGSNQPQHF.

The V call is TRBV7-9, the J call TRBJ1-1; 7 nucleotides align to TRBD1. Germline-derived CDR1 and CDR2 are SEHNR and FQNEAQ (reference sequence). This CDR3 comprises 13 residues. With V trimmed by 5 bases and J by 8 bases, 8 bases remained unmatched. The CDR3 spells CASSETGNPEAFF. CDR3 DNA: TGTGCCAGCAGCGAGACAGGGAACCCCGAAGCTTTCTTT.

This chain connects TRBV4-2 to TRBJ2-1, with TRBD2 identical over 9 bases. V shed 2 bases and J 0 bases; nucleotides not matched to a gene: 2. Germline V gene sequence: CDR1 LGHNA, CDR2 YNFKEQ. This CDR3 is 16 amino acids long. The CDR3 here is CASSQLAGASYNEQFF. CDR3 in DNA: TGTGCCAGCAGCCAATTAGCGGGGGCCTCCTACAATGAGCAGTTCTTC.

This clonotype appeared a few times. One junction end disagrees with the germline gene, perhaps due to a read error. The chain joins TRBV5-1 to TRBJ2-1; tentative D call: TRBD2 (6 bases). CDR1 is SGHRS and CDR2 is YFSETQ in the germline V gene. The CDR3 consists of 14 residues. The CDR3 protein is CAGSPGLIDNEQFF. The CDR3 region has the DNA TGCGCCGGCAGCCCAGGACTAATCGACAATGAGCAGTTCTTC.